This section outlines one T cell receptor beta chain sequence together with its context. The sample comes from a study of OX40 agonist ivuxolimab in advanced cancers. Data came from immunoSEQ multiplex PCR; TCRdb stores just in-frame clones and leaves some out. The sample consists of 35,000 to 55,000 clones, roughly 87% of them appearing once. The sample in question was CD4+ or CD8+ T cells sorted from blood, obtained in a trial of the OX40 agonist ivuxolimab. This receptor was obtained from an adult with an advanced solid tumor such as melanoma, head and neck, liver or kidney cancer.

The CDR3: CASKNRGSGSNEQFF. The DNA of the CDR3 is TGTGCCAGTAAAAACAGGGGTTCCGGGTCCAATGAGCAGTTCTTC. The chain employs TRBV19 and TRBJ2-1, with TRBD1 identical over 7 bases. V dropped 7 bases and J dropped 6; count of bases not matched to a gene: 12. Germline lookup yields CDR1 LNHDA and CDR2 SQIVND (reference sequence). The CDR3 totals 15 residues.